This T cell receptor beta chain was recorded in a study of control samples from healthy donors and cancer patients. The assay was immunoSEQ multiplex PCR, and TCRdb's table has in-frame clones only and misses some. The sample has over 80,000 clones; over 60% are singletons. The CDR3 sequence is 16 residues long. The V end lost 5 bases, the J end lost 8 bases, and 19 bases lay between the germline ends. Germline loops: CDR1 SGHTA, CDR2 FQGNSA. This sequence originates from a woman aged 25 to 39 in good health. The rearrangement links TRBV7-2 to TRBJ1-6; no clear D gene. The sample taken for sequencing was blood. As DNA, the CDR3 is TGTGCCAGCAGCCCCTTTGGACGGAGGTCTGATTCACCCCTCCACTTT. Residues: CASSPFGRRSDSPLHF.